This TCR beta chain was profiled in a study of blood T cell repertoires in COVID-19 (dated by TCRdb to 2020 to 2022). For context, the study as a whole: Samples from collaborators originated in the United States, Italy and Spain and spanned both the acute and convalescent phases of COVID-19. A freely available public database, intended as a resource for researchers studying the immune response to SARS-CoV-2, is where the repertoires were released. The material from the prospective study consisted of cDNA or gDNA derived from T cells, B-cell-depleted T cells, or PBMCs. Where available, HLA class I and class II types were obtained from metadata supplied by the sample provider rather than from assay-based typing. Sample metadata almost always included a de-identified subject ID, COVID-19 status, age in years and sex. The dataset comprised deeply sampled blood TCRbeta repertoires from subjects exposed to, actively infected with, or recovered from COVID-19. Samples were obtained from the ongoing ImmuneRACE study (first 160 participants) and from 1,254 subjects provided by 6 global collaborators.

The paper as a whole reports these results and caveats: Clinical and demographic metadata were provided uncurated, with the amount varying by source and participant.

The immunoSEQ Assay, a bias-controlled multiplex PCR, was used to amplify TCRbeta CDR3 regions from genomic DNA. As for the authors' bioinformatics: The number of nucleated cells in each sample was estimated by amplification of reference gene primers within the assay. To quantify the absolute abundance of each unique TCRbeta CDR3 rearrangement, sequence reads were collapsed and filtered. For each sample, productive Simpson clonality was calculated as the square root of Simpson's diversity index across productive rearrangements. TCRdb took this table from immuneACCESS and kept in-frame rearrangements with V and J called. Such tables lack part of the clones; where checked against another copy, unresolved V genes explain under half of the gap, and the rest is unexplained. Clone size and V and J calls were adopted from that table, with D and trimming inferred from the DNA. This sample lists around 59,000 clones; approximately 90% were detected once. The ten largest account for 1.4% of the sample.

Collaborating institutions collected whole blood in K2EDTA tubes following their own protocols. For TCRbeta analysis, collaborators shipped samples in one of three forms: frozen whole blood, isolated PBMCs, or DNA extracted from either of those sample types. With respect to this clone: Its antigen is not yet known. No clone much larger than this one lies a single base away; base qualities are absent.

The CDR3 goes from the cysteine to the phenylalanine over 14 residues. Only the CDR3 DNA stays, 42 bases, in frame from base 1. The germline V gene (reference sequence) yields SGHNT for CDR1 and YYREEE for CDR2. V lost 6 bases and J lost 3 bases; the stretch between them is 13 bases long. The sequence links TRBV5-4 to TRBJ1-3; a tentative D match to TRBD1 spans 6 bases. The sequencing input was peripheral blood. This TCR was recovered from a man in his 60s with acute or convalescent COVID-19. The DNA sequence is TGTGCCAGCATGATACAGGGAATTGGAAACACCATATATTTT. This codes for CASMIQGIGNTIYF.